Included here is one T cell receptor (beta chain) sequence, with context. V was trimmed by 5 bases and J by 9 bases, leaving 13 bases between them. CDR1 is DFQATT, CDR2 SNEGSKA, per germline (reference sequence). The CDR3 sequence is 11 residues long. Only in-frame clones appear in the TCRdb table, and some are missing; sequencing was by immunoSEQ multiplex PCR. The table includes 350,000 to 450,000 clones, roughly 80% detected once. The study recruited people aged about 18 to 89 years across approximately 24 US areas. The study counted Cohort 3 donors as recovered given two negative PCRs, clearance, or symptom resolution. The data stem from a study of blood T cell repertoires in COVID-19. As for the study in general: Samples taken during acute and convalescent COVID-19 were collected in the United States, Italy and Spain. In each case, the material was cDNA or gDNA derived from T cells, B-cell-depleted T cells, or PBMCs.

The sequenced sample consisted of PBMCs or T cells enriched from blood (not recorded which). This chain uses TRBV20-1 with TRBJ1-1; D not certain. This TCR was sampled from a woman aged 45-59 years who had recovered from COVID-19. The CDR3 protein is CSASEGTQAFF. In DNA form, the CDR3 reads TGCAGTGCTTCGGAGGGTACGCAAGCTTTCTTT.